This is a list of T cell receptor beta chains from one sample in a study of blood T cell repertoires in COVID-19. The repertoire was sequenced with immunoSEQ multiplex PCR; TCRdb's copy has only in-frame clones and lacks some. The data contain under 300,000 clones, roughly nine tenths of them singletons. Sequencing was performed on peripheral blood. The receptors derive from a woman aged 30 to 39 with COVID-19, enrolled during active disease. The conserved cysteine and the conserved F or W are not part of the CDR3 here.

V gene	J gene	CDR3 protein
TRBV3-1/TRBV3-2	TRBJ2-1	ASSQDASGGGGEQF
TRBV7-8	TRBJ2-3	ASRDRALTDTQY
TRBV6-5	TRBJ2-5	ASSPGGSETQY
TRBV11-3	TRBJ2-6	ASSLGDGSGANVLT
TRBV5-4	TRBJ2-7	ASSRTTGEEQY
TRBV15	TRBJ1-6	ATSRSTPGQGSPLH
TRBV5-4	TRBJ2-3	ASSLYAGAPLHTQY
TRBV12-3/TRBV12-4	TRBJ2-5	ASSLLETQY
TRBV19	TRBJ2-1	ATTLRTGNNEQF
TRBV4-2	TRBJ1-1	ASSHPSGGNTEAF
TRBV3-1/TRBV3-2	TRBJ2-5	ASSHPRTSGGRGETQY
TRBV10-3	TRBJ2-3	AISGRSSGGPTDTQY
TRBV7-9	TRBJ2-7	ASSLRDRGLSWSSYEQY
TRBV5-4	TRBJ1-2	ASSFDRGADYT
TRBV3-1/TRBV3-2	TRBJ2-1	ASSPWDSISYNEQF
TRBV5-5	TRBJ1-1	ASSYGQGARVGTEAF
TRBV3-1/TRBV3-2	TRBJ1-2	ASSPGTGFGGYT
TRBV2	TRBJ2-5	ASSGGVAHQETQY
TRBV5-4	TRBJ2-1	ASSPLGSLMDNEQF
TRBV5-1	TRBJ2-5	ASSPVWEFDGETQY
TRBV6-5	TRBJ1-2	ASSYSTGANGYT
TRBV5-1	TRBJ1-1	ASSLGYTAEAF
TRBV27	TRBJ2-1	ASTPGDPHYNEQF
TRBV5-5	TRBJ1-5	ASSPGQIILSNQPQH
TRBV27	TRBJ1-1	ASSSRGLNTEAF
TRBV27	TRBJ2-1	ASSFGLAGGLSEQF
TRBV5-1	TRBJ2-7	ASSPSTGSAYEQY
TRBV5-1	TRBJ1-3	ASSLGTMTVGNTIY
TRBV6-4	TRBJ2-3	ASRPEPGLAGITDTQY
TRBV24-1	TRBJ1-1	ATRTGSEAF
TRBV7-9	TRBJ2-7	ASSPGLSYEQY
TRBV14	TRBJ2-3	ASSQGELIYTDTQY
TRBV7-2	TRBJ2-3	ASSLLPGGLRLDTQY
TRBV27	TRBJ2-3	ASSLDRGTDTQY
TRBV27	TRBJ2-7	ASSWTSGGHEQY
TRBV11-2	TRBJ2-5	ASSAGGMVSSPETQY
TRBV7-9	TRBJ2-7	ASSFQTGREQY
TRBV3-1/TRBV3-2	TRBJ2-3	ASSATINTQY
TRBV27	TRBJ1-1	ASSWGQYTEAF
TRBV11-2	TRBJ2-3	ASSSYPDTPFDRQY
TRBV11-2	TRBJ1-6	ASSLIGDRASYNSPLH
TRBV9	TRBJ1-3	ASSVNSGSTIY
TRBV28	TRBJ1-5	ASSSLSYSNQPQH
TRBV5-1	TRBJ2-7	ASSPFLGSYEQY
TRBV19	TRBJ2-7	ASSGALGRSRGYEQY
TRBV2	TRBJ1-6	ASNARGNSPLH
TRBV6-6	TRBJ1-3	ASTYHSGNTIY
TRBV27	TRBJ2-2	ASNKLDSTGELF
TRBV3-1/TRBV3-2	TRBJ1-2	ASRGRDNYGYT
TRBV5-4	TRBJ2-2	ASSLDRLDAGELF
TRBV24-1	TRBJ2-3	ATSGAGGTDTQY
TRBV4-1	TRBJ1-4	ASSPGTRQQIF
TRBV7-2	TRBJ2-7	ASSLTRSSYEQY
TRBV27	TRBJ2-3	ASRLLAGGPGDTQY
TRBV5-1	TRBJ1-1	ASSLVGDTEAF
TRBV5-1	TRBJ1-1	ASSLREQRGPI